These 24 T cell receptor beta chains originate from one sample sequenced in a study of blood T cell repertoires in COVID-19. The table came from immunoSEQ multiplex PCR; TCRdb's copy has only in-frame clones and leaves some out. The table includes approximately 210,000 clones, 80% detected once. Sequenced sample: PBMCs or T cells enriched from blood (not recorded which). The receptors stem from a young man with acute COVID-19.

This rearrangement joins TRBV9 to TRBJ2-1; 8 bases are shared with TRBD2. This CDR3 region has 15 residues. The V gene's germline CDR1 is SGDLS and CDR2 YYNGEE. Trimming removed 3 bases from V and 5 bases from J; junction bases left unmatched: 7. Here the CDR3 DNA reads TGTGCCAGCAGCGAGCGACCGGGAGGGAACAATGAGCAGTTCTTC. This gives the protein CASSERPGGNNEQFF.

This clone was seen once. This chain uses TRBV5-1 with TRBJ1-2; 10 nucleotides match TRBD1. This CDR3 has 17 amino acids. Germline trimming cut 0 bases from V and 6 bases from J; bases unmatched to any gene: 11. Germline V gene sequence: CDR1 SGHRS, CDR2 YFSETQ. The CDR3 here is CASSLGAFAGTGDGYTF. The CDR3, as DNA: TGCGCCAGCAGCTTGGGCGCTTTTGCGGGGACAGGGGATGGCTACACCTTC. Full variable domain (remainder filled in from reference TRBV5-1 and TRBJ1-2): KAGVTQTPRYLIKTRGQQVTLSCSPISGHRSVSWYQQTPGQGLQFLFEYFSETQRNKGNFPGRFSGRQFSNSRSEMNVSTLELGDSALYLCASSLGAFAGTGDGYTFGSGTRLTVV.

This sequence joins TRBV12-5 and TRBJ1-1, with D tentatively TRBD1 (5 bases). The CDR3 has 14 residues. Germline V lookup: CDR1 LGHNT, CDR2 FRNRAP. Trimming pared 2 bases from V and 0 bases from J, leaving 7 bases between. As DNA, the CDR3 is TGTGCTAGTGGTTTGACAGGAATGAACACTGAAGCTTTCTTT. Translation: CASGLTGMNTEAFF.

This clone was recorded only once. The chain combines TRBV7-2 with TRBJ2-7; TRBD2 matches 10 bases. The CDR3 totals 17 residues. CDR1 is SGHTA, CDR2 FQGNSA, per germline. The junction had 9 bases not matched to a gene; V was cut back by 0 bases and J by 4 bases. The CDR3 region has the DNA TGTGCCAGCAGCTTAGCGGGCACGGGTAGCGGGGGGTACGAGCAGTACTTC. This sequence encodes CASSLAGTGSGGYEQYF.

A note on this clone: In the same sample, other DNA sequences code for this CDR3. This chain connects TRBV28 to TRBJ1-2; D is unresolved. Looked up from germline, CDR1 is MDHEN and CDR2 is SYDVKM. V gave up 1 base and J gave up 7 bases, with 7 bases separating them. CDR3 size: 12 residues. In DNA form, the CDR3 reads TGTGCCAGCAGTTTATTGTCAGGTGGCTACACCTTC. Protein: CASSLLSGGYTF.

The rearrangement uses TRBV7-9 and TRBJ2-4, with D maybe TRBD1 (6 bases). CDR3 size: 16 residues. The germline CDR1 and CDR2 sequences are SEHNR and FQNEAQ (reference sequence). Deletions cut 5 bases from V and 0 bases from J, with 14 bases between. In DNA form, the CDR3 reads TGTGCCAGCAGCACGGCGACAGGTTTAGCCAAAAACATTCAGTACTTC. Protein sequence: CASSTATGLAKNIQYF.

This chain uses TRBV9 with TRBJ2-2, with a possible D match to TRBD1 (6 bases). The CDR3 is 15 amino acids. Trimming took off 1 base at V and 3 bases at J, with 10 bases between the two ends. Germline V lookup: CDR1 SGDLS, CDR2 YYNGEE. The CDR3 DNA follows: TGTGCCAGCAGCGTAAATTCAGGGGACACCGGGGAGCTGTTTTTT. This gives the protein CASSVNSGDTGELFF.

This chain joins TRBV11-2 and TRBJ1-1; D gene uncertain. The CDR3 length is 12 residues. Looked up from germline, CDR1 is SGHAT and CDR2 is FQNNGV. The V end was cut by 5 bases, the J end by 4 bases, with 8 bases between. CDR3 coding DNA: TGTGCCAGCAGCCGGGGTCCCACTGAAGCTTTCTTT. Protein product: CASSRGPTEAFF.

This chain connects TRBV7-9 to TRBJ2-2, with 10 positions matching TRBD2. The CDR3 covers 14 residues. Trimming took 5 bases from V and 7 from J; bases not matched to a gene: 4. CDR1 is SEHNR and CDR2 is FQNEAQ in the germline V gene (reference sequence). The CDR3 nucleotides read TGTGCCAGCAGCGTCGGACTAGCGGACGGGGAGCTGTTTTTT. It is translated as CASSVGLADGELFF. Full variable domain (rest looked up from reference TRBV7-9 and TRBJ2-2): DTGVSQNPRHKITKRGQNVTFRCDPISEHNRLYWYRQTLGQGPEFLTYFQNEAQLEKSRLLSDRFSAERPKGSFSTLEIQRTEQGDSAMYLCASSVGLADGELFFGEGSRLTVL.

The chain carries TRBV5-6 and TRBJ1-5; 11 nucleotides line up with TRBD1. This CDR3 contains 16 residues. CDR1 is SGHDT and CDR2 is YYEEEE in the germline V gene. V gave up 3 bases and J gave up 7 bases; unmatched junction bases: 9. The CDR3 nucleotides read TGTGCCAGCAGCTCGACCGGACAGGGGGCGAACCAGCCCCAGCATTTT. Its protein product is CASSSTGQGANQPQHF.

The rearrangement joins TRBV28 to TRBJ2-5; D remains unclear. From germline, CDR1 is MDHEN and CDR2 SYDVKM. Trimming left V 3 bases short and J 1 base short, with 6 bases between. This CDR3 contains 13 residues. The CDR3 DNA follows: TGTGCCAGCAGTTTGGGCAGCCAAGAGACCCAGTACTTC. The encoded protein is CASSLGSQETQYF.

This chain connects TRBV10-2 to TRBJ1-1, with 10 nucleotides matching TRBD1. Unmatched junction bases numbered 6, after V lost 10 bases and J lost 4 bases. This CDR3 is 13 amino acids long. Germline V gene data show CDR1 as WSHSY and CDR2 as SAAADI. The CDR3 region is CATRQGAGTEAFF. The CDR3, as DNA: TGCGCCACACGACAGGGGGCAGGCACTGAAGCTTTCTTT.

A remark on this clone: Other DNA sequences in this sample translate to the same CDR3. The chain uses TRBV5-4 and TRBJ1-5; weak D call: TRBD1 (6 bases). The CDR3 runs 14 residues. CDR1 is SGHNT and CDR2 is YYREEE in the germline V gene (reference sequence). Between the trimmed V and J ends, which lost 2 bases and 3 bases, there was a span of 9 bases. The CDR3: CASSLQGANQPQHF. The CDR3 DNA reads TGTGCCAGCAGCTTACAGGGTGCCAATCAGCCCCAGCATTTT. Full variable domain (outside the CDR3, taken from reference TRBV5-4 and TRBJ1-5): ETGVTQSPTHLIKTRGQQVTLRCSSQSGHNTVSWYQQALGQGPQFIFQYYREEENGRGNFPPRFSGLQFPNYSSELNVNALELDDSALYLCASSLQGANQPQHFGDGTRLSIL.

In DNA form, the CDR3 reads TGTGCCAGCAGCGACCCCCCAGGTCCCCCTGAAGCTTTCTTT. Its protein is CASSDPPGPPEAFF. The chain links TRBV7-2 to TRBJ1-1; the D is unclear. The CDR3 consists of 14 residues. V was pared by 5 bases and J by 6 bases, with 16 bases between. Germline loops: CDR1 SGHTA, CDR2 FQGNSA.

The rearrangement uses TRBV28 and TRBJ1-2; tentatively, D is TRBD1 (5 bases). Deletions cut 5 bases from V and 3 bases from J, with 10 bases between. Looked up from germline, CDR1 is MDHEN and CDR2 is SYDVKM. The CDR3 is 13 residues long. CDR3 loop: CASSQGVHYGYTF. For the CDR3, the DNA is TGTGCCAGCAGTCAGGGTGTACACTATGGCTACACCTTC.

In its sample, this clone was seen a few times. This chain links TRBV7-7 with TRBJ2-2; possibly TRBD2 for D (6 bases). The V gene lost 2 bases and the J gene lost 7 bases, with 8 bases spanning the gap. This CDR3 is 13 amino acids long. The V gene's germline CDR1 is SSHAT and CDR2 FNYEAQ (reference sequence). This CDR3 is CASSLLGGGELFF. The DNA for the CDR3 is TGTGCCAGCAGCTTACTGGGGGGCGGGGAGCTGTTTTTT.

The CDR3 spells CASSFWTGLEQYF. The CDR3 bases are TGTGCCAGCAGCTTCTGGACAGGACTCGAGCAGTACTTC. The chain recombines TRBV11-2 with TRBJ2-7; 7 bases match TRBD1. The CDR3 contains 13 residues. The germline gives CDR1 SGHAT, CDR2 FQNNGV. V shed 3 bases and J 6 bases; nucleotides not matched to a gene: 5.

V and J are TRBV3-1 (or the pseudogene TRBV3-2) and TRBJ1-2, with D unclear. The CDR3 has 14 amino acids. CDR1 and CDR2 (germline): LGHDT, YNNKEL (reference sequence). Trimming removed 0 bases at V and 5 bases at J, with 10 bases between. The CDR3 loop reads CASSQDSLFYGYTF. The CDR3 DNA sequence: TGTGCCAGCAGCCAAGATTCCCTCTTTTATGGCTACACCTTC.

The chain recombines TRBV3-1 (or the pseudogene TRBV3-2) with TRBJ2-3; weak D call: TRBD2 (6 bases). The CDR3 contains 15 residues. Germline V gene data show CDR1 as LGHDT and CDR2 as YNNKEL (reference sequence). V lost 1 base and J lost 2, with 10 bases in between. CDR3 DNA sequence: TGTGCCAGCAGCCAAGGACGCGGGAACACAGATACGCAGTATTTT. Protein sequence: CASSQGRGNTDTQYF.

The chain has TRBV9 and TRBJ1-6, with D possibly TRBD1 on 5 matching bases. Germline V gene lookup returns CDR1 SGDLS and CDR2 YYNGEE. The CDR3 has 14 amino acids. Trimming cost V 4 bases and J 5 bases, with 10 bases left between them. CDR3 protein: CASSNGANNSPLHF. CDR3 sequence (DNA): TGTGCCAGCAGCAATGGGGCAAATAATTCACCCCTCCACTTT.

The CDR3 nucleotides are TGCGCCAGCAGTCCCACAGGGGAGTGGGCAGAGACCCAGTACTTC. As protein: CASSPTGEWAETQYF. The rearrangement uses TRBV5-1 and TRBJ2-5, with TRBD1 matching 7 bases. CDR3 length: 15 amino acids. V dropped 5 bases and J dropped 4; count of bases not matched to a gene: 11. Germline V gives CDR1 SGHRS, CDR2 YFSETQ.

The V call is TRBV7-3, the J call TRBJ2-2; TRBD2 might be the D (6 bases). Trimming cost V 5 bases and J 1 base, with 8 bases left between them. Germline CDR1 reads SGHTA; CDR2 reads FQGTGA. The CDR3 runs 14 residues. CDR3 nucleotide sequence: TGTGCCAGCAGCCCCGGGGGGAACACCGGGGAGCTGTTTTTT. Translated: CASSPGGNTGELFF.

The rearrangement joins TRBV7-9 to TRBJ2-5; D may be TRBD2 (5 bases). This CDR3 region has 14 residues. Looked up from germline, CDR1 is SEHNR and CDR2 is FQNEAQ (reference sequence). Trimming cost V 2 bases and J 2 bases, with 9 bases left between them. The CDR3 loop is CASSLSGKQETQYF. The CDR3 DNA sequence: TGTGCCAGCAGCTTATCGGGAAAGCAAGAGACCCAGTACTTC.

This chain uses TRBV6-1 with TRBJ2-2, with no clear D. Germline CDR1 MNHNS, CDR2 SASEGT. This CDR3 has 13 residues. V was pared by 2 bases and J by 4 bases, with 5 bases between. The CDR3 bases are TGTGCCAGCAGTGAAATCTTCACCGGGGAGCTGTTTTTT. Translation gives CASSEIFTGELFF.